This is a list of T cell receptor beta chains from one sample in a study of response to subunit inactivated influenza vaccine. TCRdb re-called the RT-PCR reads with MiXCR, one entry per CDR3 protein. The table includes around 850,000 distinct CDR3 sequences, less than 20% detected once. The sequenced sample was PBMCs from blood, obtained approximately 5 days after vaccination. The receptors come from a man in his fifties or sixties who received an inactivated influenza vaccine. CDR3s include the opening cysteine and the closing phenylalanine or tryptophan. A D gene is named only where the DNA matches it firmly. The size entry is marked missing in some rows and otherwise reads once, few, many or a size class.

>NA|few|TRBJ2-1|TRBV28
TGTGCCAGCAGTTTATTCGGGCAGACCTCCTACAATGAGCAGTTCTTC
CASSLFGQTSYNEQFF
>NA|NA|TRBJ1-2|TRBV10-3
TGTGCCATCAGTGAGGTAGGACAAGACGGTGGCTACACCTTC
CAISEVGQDGGYTF
>NA|few|TRBJ2-2|TRBV7-8
TGTGCCAGCAGCTTTGGTTACAGCATGAACACCGGGGAGCTGTTTTTT
CASSFGYSMNTGELFF
>NA|many|TRBJ2-2|TRBV29-1
TGCAGCGCCGCTGTGGGGGGGAACACCGGGGAGCTGTTTTTT
CSAAVGGNTGELFF
>TRBD2|few|TRBJ2-7|TRBV5-6
TGTGCCAGCTCAGCGGGGGCCCTCTACGAGCAGTACTTC
CASSAGALYEQYF
>NA|NA|TRBJ1-5|TRBV10-3
TGTGCCATCAGTGAGTCAGACGGGGTTGGTCAGCCCCAGCATTTT
CAISESDGVGQPQHF
>NA|many|TRBJ1-5|TRBV12-3/TRBV12-4
TGTGCCAGCAGTTTCCTAGGCAATCAGCCCCAGCATTTT
CASSFLGNQPQHF
>NA|NA|TRBJ1-4|TRBV5-1
TGCGCCAGCAGCTCGGCGGGGGCGTTAACTAATGAAAAACTGTTTTTT
CASSSAGALTNEKLFF
>NA|NA|TRBJ2-7|TRBV20-1
TGCAGTGCTAGAGGGGCGCACTCGGTCGATGAGCAGTACTTC
CSARGAHSVDEQYF
>TRBD2|few|TRBJ2-7|TRBV28
TGTGCCAGCTCCTTTGGGGTAGCGGGAGCATACGAGCAGTACTTC
CASSFGVAGAYEQYF
>NA|many|TRBJ2-7|TRBV29-1
TGCAGCGTTGCAGATCAAGACGGAAGGTACGAGCAGTACTTC
CSVADQDGRYEQYF
>TRBD2|NA|TRBJ2-1|TRBV11-2
TGTGCCAGCAGCCTGGGACTAGCGGGAGGATTCTACAATGAGCAGTTCTTC
CASSLGLAGGFYNEQFF
>NA|few|TRBJ2-7|TRBV20-1
TGCAGTGCTGTACGGGGAACCGGATCTTACGAGCAGTACTTC
CSAVRGTGSYEQYF
>NA|NA|TRBJ2-7|TRBV7-6
TGTGCCAGCAGCTTGGGGCAGGGGGGGTCTTCCTACGAGCAGTACTTC
CASSLGQGGSSYEQYF
>NA|NA|TRBJ2-5|TRBV20-1
TGCAGTGGACAGGCCCCTGAGACCCAGTACTTC
CSGQAPETQYF
>NA|NA|TRBJ2-1|TRBV4-3
TGCGCCAGCAGCCAAGCGGGAGCGGAGTACAATGAGCAGTTCTTC
CASSQAGAEYNEQFF
>NA|few|TRBJ2-6|TRBV6-5
TGTGCCAGCAGTTCTATTTCGGCTGGGGCCAACGTCCTGACTTTC
CASSSISAGANVLTF
>TRBD2|NA|TRBJ2-1|TRBV6-6
TGTGCCAGCAGTTGGGAGGGCGAGCAGTTCTTC
CASSWEGEQFF
>NA|few|TRBJ1-5|TRBV29-1
TGCAGCGTAAGGGAACTCAATCAGCCCCAGCATTTT
CSVRELNQPQHF
>NA|few|TRBJ1-1|TRBV6-6
TGTGCCAGCAGACTGATTATGAACACTGAAGCTTTCTTT
CASRLIMNTEAFF
>NA|NA|TRBJ2-7|TRBV10-3
TGTGCCATCAAGGAAGGCGTGTCAGACGAGCAGTACTTC
CAIKEGVSDEQYF
>NA|many|TRBJ2-2|TRBV12-3/TRBV12-4
TGTGCCAGCAGTCCCAGTTCCGGGGAGCTGTTTTTT
CASSPSSGELFF
>NA|once|TRBJ2-3|TRBV21-1
TGTGCCAGCAAAGGCGGGGAGACACGCACAGATACGCAGTATTTT
CASKGGETRTDTQYF